This T cell receptor (beta chain) appears in the sequencing data of a study of T cells in Graves' hyperthyroidism and ophthalmopathy. V was pared by 3 bases and J by 7 bases, with 12 bases between. Germline V gives CDR1 MDHEN, CDR2 SYDVKM. CDR3 size: 13 residues. TCR beta CDR3 regions were amplified from RNA transcripts. Using the HTBI primer set, a first-round RT-PCR was run on the TCR CDR3. TCRdb analysed the multiplex PCR reads with MiXCR anew, one entry per CDR3 protein. The sample lists 110,000 to 150,000 distinct CDR3 sequences; less than 25% were seen once. This clonotype was counted at least ten times. Exclusion followed for patients with uncontrolled infection, other autoimmune disease, pregnancy or lactation. Around 10 ml of fresh peripheral blood supplied the PBMCs.

Sequences were obtained from blood. The J gene is TRBJ1-2, the V gene TRBV28, with D maybe TRBD1 (5 bases). The origin of this receptor is a woman aged 45-65 years with Graves' hyperthyroidism that later progressed to Graves' ophthalmopathy. For the CDR3, the DNA is TGTGCCAGCAGTTTTTCCAGCCAGGGTGGCTACACCTTC. Amino acids: CASSFSSQGGYTF.